This T cell receptor (beta chain) was identified in a study of cytomegalovirus exposure and HLA in healthy donors. In nominal health when sampled, donors likely had unrecorded immune exposures nonetheless. Use of 60 Vbeta and 13 Jbeta primers characterized the PCR. Repertoires were generated with immunoSEQ multiplex PCR, while TCRdb's copy carries only in-frame clones and drops some. The sample contains about 140,000 clones, roughly three quarters of which appear only once. Looked up from germline, CDR1 is LNHDA and CDR2 is SQIVND (reference sequence). This CDR3 contains 13 residues. V was pared by 3 bases and J by 7 bases, with 12 bases between.

The sample taken for sequencing was PBMCs. This clonotype was obtained from a woman in her forties or fifties in good health and CMV-seronegative. The V gene is TRBV19, the J gene TRBJ1-2; the D gene is possibly TRBD1 (6 bases). The CDR3: CASSMDTGSGYTF. The CDR3 DNA follows: TGTGCCAGTAGTATGGACACAGGGTCTGGCTACACCTTC. The full variable domain, in which reference TRBV19 and TRBJ1-2 provide the parts outside the CDR3, is DGGITQSPKYLFRKEGQNVTLSCEQNLNHDAMYWYRQDPGQGLRLIYYSQIVNDFQKGDIAEGYSVSREKKESFPLTVTSAQKNPTAFYLCASSMDTGSGYTFGSGTRLTVV.